Only a few counts were recorded for the clone carrying this TCR beta chain. Antigen unknown. CDR3 length: 16 amino acids. V was clipped by 5 bases and J by 2 bases, with 13 bases between them. In germline, CDR1 is MNHEY, CDR2 SMNVEV (reference sequence). The data derive from a study of T-cell memory formation after mild COVID-19. Study-level findings and limits: Pre-infection memory contained some responding clones, which suggested that cross-reactive memory had joined.

TCRdb passed the 5' RACE reads through MiXCR, listing each CDR3 protein once. Of a few hundred thousand distinct CDR3 sequences listed, 15% to 20% are singletons. This chain uses TRBV27 with TRBJ2-6; no clear D. The clonotype originates from a man aged 18 to 30 who had mild COVID-19 (a few samples of this study predate the infection). Cell type and time point are not known. Material for sequencing was PBMCs or a T cell subset sorted from them (not recorded which). The CDR3 bases are TGTGCCAGCAGTGCAGGCTGGGGTACTGGGGCCAACGTCCTGACTTTC. This translates into CASSAGWGTGANVLTF. The full variable domain, completed using reference TRBV27 and TRBJ2-6, is EAQVTQNPRYLITVTGKKLTVTCSQNMNHEYMSWYRQDPGLGLRQIYYSMNVEVTDKGDVPEGYKVSRKEKRNFPLILESPSPNQTSLYFCASSAGWGTGANVLTFGAGSRLTVL.